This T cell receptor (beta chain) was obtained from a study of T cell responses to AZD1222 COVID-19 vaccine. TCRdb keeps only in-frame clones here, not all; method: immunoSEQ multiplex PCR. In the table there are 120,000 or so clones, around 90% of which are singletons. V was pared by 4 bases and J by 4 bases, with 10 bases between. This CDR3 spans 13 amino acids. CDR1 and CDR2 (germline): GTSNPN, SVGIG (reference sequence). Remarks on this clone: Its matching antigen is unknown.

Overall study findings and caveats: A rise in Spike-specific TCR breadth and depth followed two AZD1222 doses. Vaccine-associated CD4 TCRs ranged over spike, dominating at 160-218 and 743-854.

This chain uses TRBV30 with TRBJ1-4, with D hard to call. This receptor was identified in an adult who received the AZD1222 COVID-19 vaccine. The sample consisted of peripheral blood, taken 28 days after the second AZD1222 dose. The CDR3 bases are TGTGCCTGGAATCTCCACGTTAATGAAAAACTGTTTTTT. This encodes CAWNLHVNEKLFF.